A single sample is the source of the 30 T cell receptor beta chains below, sequenced in a study of human T cells and chemical hapten exposure. Whole blood, unfractionated, served as the material for total RNA extraction. TCRdb re-called the 5' RACE reads through MiXCR, storing one row per CDR3 protein. In the table there are about 140,000 distinct CDR3 sequences, around 4.1% of which are singletons. The receptor source for this set is a female donor in good health.

This clonotype has at least ten counts. DNA of the CDR3: TGCGCCAGCAGCTTGGCAGGGGGCGGCCAGCCCCAGCATTTT. The encoded protein is CASSLAGGGQPQHF. The chain uses TRBV5-1 and TRBJ1-5, with 8 bases aligning to TRBD1. Germline-derived CDR1 and CDR2 are SGHRS and YFSETQ. Trimming cost V 0 bases and J 7 bases; bases outside gene matches: 3. The CDR3 length is 14 residues.

This clonotype was counted at least ten times. The V gene is TRBV5-1, the J gene TRBJ2-1, with D maybe TRBD2 (5 bases). Germline loops: CDR1 SGHRS, CDR2 YFSETQ. V lost 0 bases and J lost 0, with 16 bases in between. The CDR3 extends over 18 amino acids. The CDR3 bases are TGCGCCAGCAGCTTGGGTCTAGCCGGATCGAGCTCCTACAATGAGCAGTTCTTC. Amino acid sequence: CASSLGLAGSSSYNEQFF.

This clonotype appeared many times. The rearrangement joins TRBV5-1 to TRBJ2-3, with TRBD2 matching 7 bases. V trimming: 0 bases; J trimming: 5 bases; junction bases outside the gene matches: 9. Germline V gives CDR1 SGHRS, CDR2 YFSETQ. CDR3 length: 16 residues. The CDR3 spells CASSLDGTGGGDTQYF. CDR3 nucleotides: TGCGCCAGCAGCTTGGACGGTACGGGGGGTGGAGATACGCAGTATTTT.

This clonotype was found many times. This chain uses TRBV21-1 with TRBJ1-4. TRBV21-1 is shown as a pseudogene. The CDR3 totals 16 residues. The CDR3 protein is CASSKVRRRFNEKLFF. CDR3 DNA sequence: TGTGCCAGCAGCAAAGTCCGACGGAGATTTAATGAAAAACTGTTTTTT.

This clonotype was detected a few times. The chain joins TRBV6-6 to TRBJ2-2; D is ambiguous. The V gene's germline CDR1 is MNHNY and CDR2 SVGAGI (reference sequence). This CDR3 spans 13 amino acids. Trimming left V 6 bases short and J 5 bases short, with 10 bases between. This CDR3 is CASRNKGTGELFF. CDR3 bases: TGTGCCAGCAGAAATAAAGGGACCGGGGAGCTGTTTTTT.

This clonotype has at least ten counts. This rearrangement joins TRBV29-1 to TRBJ2-5, with D perhaps TRBD1 or TRBD2 (5 bases each). The germline V gene has CDR1 SQVTM and CDR2 ANQGSEA. V was shortened by 7 bases and J by 1 base, with 10 bases between the two germline ends. The CDR3 extends over 12 amino acids. CDR3 sequence (DNA): TGCAGCGAGAGGGACCTCCAAGAGACCCAGTACTTC. Its protein product is CSERDLQETQYF.

There are many counts of this clonotype. The chain uses TRBV9 and TRBJ2-7; perhaps TRBD1 as D (6 bases). From germline, CDR1 is SGDLS and CDR2 YYNGEE. The V and J ends lost 3 bases and 4 bases respectively, with 11 bases between them. The CDR3 loop spans 13 amino acids. The CDR3 region has the DNA TGTGCCAGCAGCGAGGGGGATACTTACGAGCAGTACTTC. Amino acids: CASSEGDTYEQYF.

This clonotype was counted at least ten times. V usage is TRBV28 and J usage is TRBJ2-7; D is possibly TRBD1 (6 bases). This CDR3 is built from 14 residues. Germline V gives CDR1 MDHEN, CDR2 SYDVKM. The V end was cut by 5 bases, the J end by 1 base, with 12 bases between. Here the CDR3 reads CASSLDRRSYEQYF. CDR3 bases: TGTGCCAGCAGTCTTGACAGGCGATCCTACGAGCAGTACTTC.

This clonotype was detected ten times or more. The rearrangement joins TRBV7-3 to TRBJ2-4; D is perhaps TRBD1 or TRBD2 (5 bases each). Germline CDR1 reads SGHTA; CDR2 reads FQGTGA. CDR3 length: 15 residues. The ends were cut back, 2 bases at V and 6 bases at J, with 14 bases in the middle. The CDR3 bases are TGTGCCAGCAGCTTAGGTGGGGGACGTGGAAACATTCAGTACTTC. This sequence encodes CASSLGGGRGNIQYF.

This clonotype was seen at least ten times. The CDR3: CASNPLRGSNQPQHF. CDR3 in DNA: TGTGCCAGCAACCCCCTCCGGGGGAGCAATCAGCCCCAGCATTTT. This rearrangement joins TRBV6-5 to TRBJ1-5, with D possibly matching TRBD1 (5 bases). This CDR3 is built from 15 residues. Germline V gene data show CDR1 as MNHEY and CDR2 as SVGAGI. V lost 7 bases, J lost 1 base, and 14 bases lay in between.

The table lists this clonotype with many counts. The chain couples TRBV29-1 to TRBJ1-2; no reliable D call. V was clipped by 4 bases and J by 5 bases, with 11 bases between them. This CDR3 region has 12 residues. Germline V gene sequence: CDR1 SQVTM, CDR2 ANQGSEA. In DNA form, the CDR3 reads TGCAGCGTTGCAATCGGCCGGTATGGCTACACCTTC. It encodes CSVAIGRYGYTF.

This clonotype was observed a few times. V and J are TRBV7-9 and TRBJ1-5, with unresolved D. CDR1 and CDR2 (germline): SEHNR, FQNEAQ (reference sequence). The CDR3 is 14 residues long. V dropped 7 bases and J dropped 10 bases, with 20 bases sitting between them. Written as DNA, the CDR3 is TGTGCCAGCACCACAGATGGAGCTGGAGGTCCCCAGCATTTT. Its protein product is CASTTDGAGGPQHF.

This clonotype occurred many times. The chain recombines TRBV5-1 with TRBJ2-2; D remains ambiguous. The CDR3 runs 13 residues. Germline V lookup: CDR1 SGHRS, CDR2 YFSETQ. Trimming took 1 base from V and 6 from J, leaving 7 bases between them. CDR3 nucleotide sequence: TGCGCCAGCAGCTTGACCGGGCCCGGGGAGCTGTTTTTT. Amino acid sequence: CASSLTGPGELFF.

This clonotype was counted many times. V usage is TRBV20-1 and J usage is TRBJ2-3; tentatively, D is TRBD2 (6 bases). This CDR3 region has 15 residues. Germline CDR1 is DFQATT and CDR2 is SNEGSKA (reference sequence). The germline V and J ends were trimmed by 2 bases and 0 bases, with 12 bases remaining between them. The CDR3 sequence: CSARLASPSTDTQYF. Here the CDR3 DNA reads TGCAGTGCTAGACTAGCGAGCCCTAGCACAGATACGCAGTATTTT.

This chain uses TRBV3-2 with TRBJ1-1; the table assigns TRBD1, which was not confirmed against the DNA. TRBV3-2 is shown as a pseudogene. The CDR3 runs 16 residues. The CDR3 here is CASSHPGSERSTEAFF. The CDR3, as DNA: TGTGCCAGCAGCCATCCGGGGTCTGAACGGTCCACTGAAGCTTTCTTT.

This chain joins TRBV12-3 or TRBV12-4 and TRBJ1-2; D gene ambiguous. This CDR3 is 14 amino acids long. V gave up 6 bases and J gave up 0 bases, with 11 bases separating them. The CDR3 region has the DNA TGTGCCAGCAGATCGGGCAGATCTAACTATGGCTACACCTTC. It is translated as CASRSGRSNYGYTF.

Note on this clonotype: A read error may be the cause here, since a much bigger clone is one base away. The gene calls are TRBV6-1 and TRBJ1-1, with D possibly being TRBD1 (5 bases). The length of the CDR3 is 19 residues. V dropped 1 base and J dropped 1 base, with 22 bases sitting between them. Germline CDR1 is MNHNS and CDR2 is SASEGT. The chain's CDR3 is CASSEGGGEVIGRNTEAFF. The CDR3 nucleotides read TGTGCCAGCAGTGAAGGCGGGGGGGAGGTTATCGGAAGGAACACTGAAGCTTTCTTT.

This clonotype was counted at least ten times. The chain carries TRBV6-5 and TRBJ1-4, with D possibly matching TRBD1 (5 bases). The CDR3 sequence is 14 residues long. Per the germline V gene, CDR1 is MNHEY and CDR2 is SVGAGI. V lost 4 bases to trimming and J lost 4 bases, with 10 bases between them. The CDR3 nucleotides read TGTGCCAGCAGTTCCCAGGGAAATAATGAAAAACTGTTTTTT. This sequence encodes CASSSQGNNEKLFF.

This clonotype occurred many times. CDR3 amino acids: CASKIGRRNTEAFF. CDR3 in DNA: TGTGCCAGCAAAATCGGCAGGAGGAACACTGAAGCTTTCTTT. The J gene is TRBJ1-1, the V gene TRBV2, with D unclear. Germline assignment: CDR1 SNHLY and CDR2 FYNNEI. The ends were cut back, 7 bases at V and 1 base at J, with 13 bases in the middle. This CDR3 is 14 amino acids long. Complete variable domain (other parts from reference TRBV2 and TRBJ1-1): EPEVTQTPSHQVTQMGQEVILRCVPISNHLYFYWYRQILGQKVEFLVSFYNNEISEKSEIFDDQFSVERPDGSNFTLKIRSTKLEDSAMYFCASKIGRRNTEAFFGQGTRLTVV.

This clonotype has more than one count but fewer than ten. CDR3 sequence (DNA): TGTGCCAGCAGCTTAGCAGATAACTATGGCTACACCTTC. Amino acid sequence: CASSLADNYGYTF. The chain carries TRBV7-9 and TRBJ1-2; D remains unclear. There are 13 residues in the CDR3. Trimming removed 0 bases from V and 1 base from J, with 3 bases in between. Germline CDR1 reads SEHNR; CDR2 reads FQNEAQ (reference sequence).

This clonotype was detected ten times or more. V is TRBV11-2 and J is TRBJ2-3, with 10 bases fitting TRBD2. Trimming took 5 bases from V and 1 from J; bases not matched to a gene: 6. The germline V gene has CDR1 SGHAT and CDR2 FQNNGV. The CDR3 spans 16 residues. In DNA, the CDR3 is TGTGCCAGCAGCCTGAGCGGGGGGGCCGGCACAGATACGCAGTATTTT. The encoded protein is CASSLSGGAGTDTQYF.

This clonotype was recorded at least ten times. V gene TRBV2 combines with J gene TRBJ2-2; TRBD2 matches 12 bases. V lost 5 bases and J lost 4; bases outside the gene matches: 8. Germline V gene sequence: CDR1 SNHLY, CDR2 FYNNEI. This CDR3 is built from 17 residues. The CDR3 region is CASSKLAGGLSTGELFF. CDR3 sequence (DNA): TGTGCCAGCAGTAAACTAGCGGGGGGCCTGAGCACCGGGGAGCTGTTTTTT.

V is TRBV5-1 and J is TRBJ1-2; possibly TRBD1 for D (5 bases). CDR1 is SGHRS, CDR2 YFSETQ, per germline. The CDR3 runs 16 residues. V lost 3 bases, J lost 0 bases, and 15 bases lay in between. The CDR3 DNA sequence: TGCGCCAGCAGCTCCAAGGGGTCCCAAACTAACTATGGCTACACCTTC. Amino acid sequence: CASSSKGSQTNYGYTF.

This clonotype was seen at least ten times. The V call is TRBV3-1, the J call TRBJ2-7; D is uncertain. In germline, CDR1 is LGHDT, CDR2 YNNKEL (reference sequence). The germline V and J ends were trimmed by 3 bases and 2 bases, with 8 bases remaining between them. The CDR3 length is 13 residues. In DNA, the CDR3 is TGTGCCAGCAGCCACGACACAGCCTACGAGCAGTACTTC. It encodes CASSHDTAYEQYF.

This clonotype was seen many times. The rearrangement uses TRBV2 and TRBJ2-1, with D uncertain. This CDR3 has 14 amino acids. Germline V lookup: CDR1 SNHLY, CDR2 FYNNEI. V was pared by 8 bases and J by 2 bases, with 13 bases between. The CDR3 DNA reads as TGTGCCAGCCTGCTACTTGGGGCCTACAATGAGCAGTTCTTC. Amino acids: CASLLLGAYNEQFF.

This clonotype was picked up a small number of times. The gene calls are TRBV6-6 and TRBJ1-4; the match to TRBD1 covers 7 bases. This CDR3 is 16 amino acids long. V lost 6 bases to trimming and J lost 8 bases; unmatched junction nucleotides: 15. Germline V gene lookup returns CDR1 MNHNY and CDR2 SVGAGI (reference sequence). The DNA for the CDR3 is TGTGCCAGCAGCGAAATATCAGGGGGATGGGGGGAAAAACTGTTTTTT. Its protein product is CASSEISGGWGEKLFF.

As concerns this clonotype: Just one base apart from a much larger clone, this may be a read error. V and J are TRBV20-1 and TRBJ2-2; D remains unclear. Germline values: CDR1 DFQATT, CDR2 SNEGSKA (reference sequence). Deletions cut 3 bases from V and 4 bases from J, with 6 bases between. The CDR3 extends over 12 amino acids. The CDR3 coding sequence is TGCAGTGCTAGTTGCGTCACCGGGGAGCTGTTTTTT. Translation gives CSASCVTGELFF.

There are many counts of this clonotype. The rearrangement uses TRBV6-2 or TRBV6-3 and TRBJ1-3, with unresolved D. Deletions cut 2 bases from V and 0 bases from J, with 8 bases between. The CDR3 totals 15 residues. Germline V gene lookup returns CDR1 MNHEY and CDR2 SVGEGT. Written as DNA, the CDR3 is TGTGCCAGCAGTTACCCCCGGCTCTCTGGAAACACCATATATTTT. Amino acids: CASSYPRLSGNTIYF.

To note about this clonotype: This clone may be a read error of a much larger clone one base away. The chain combines TRBV7-9 with TRBJ2-3, with D unresolved. Germline CDR1 and CDR2: SEHNR and FQNEAQ (reference sequence). The CDR3 sequence is 13 residues long. The CDR3 spells CVSSFGPGDTQYF. The CDR3 bases are TGTGTCAGCAGCTTCGGACCCGGAGATACGCAGTATTTT. The variable domain in full, completed from reference TRBV7-9 and TRBJ2-3, reads DTGVSQNPRHKITKRGQNVTFRCDPISEHNRLYWYRQTLGQGPEFLTYFQNEAQLEKSRLLSDRFSAERPKGSFSTLEIQRTEQGDSAMYLCVSSFGPGDTQYFGPGTRLTVL.

This clonotype was seen repeatedly, ten times or more. The CDR3 sequence is CSVGGEDEQYF. The CDR3 nucleotides are TGCAGCGTTGGAGGAGAGGACGAGCAGTACTTC. The chain links TRBV29-1 to TRBJ2-7; D is unclear. This CDR3 is 11 amino acids long. The germline V gene encodes CDR1 SQVTM and CDR2 ANQGSEA. Trimming pared 4 bases from V and 5 bases from J, leaving 9 bases between.